A single sample gave rise to the 15 T cell receptor beta chains below, sequenced in a study of neurological immune-mediated disorders. Using its own MiXCR run on the 5' RACE reads, TCRdb lists one record per CDR3 protein. The data hold tens of thousands of distinct CDR3 sequences, with 5% to 5.5% observed a single time. The sequencing input was PBMCs. The receptors derive from a woman under 40 with multiple sclerosis.

This clonotype has at least ten counts. This rearrangement joins TRBV20-1 to TRBJ1-1, with D unclear. This CDR3 has 14 residues. V dropped 3 bases and J dropped 3 bases, with 14 bases sitting between them. Germline V gives CDR1 DFQATT, CDR2 SNEGSKA (reference sequence). CDR3 DNA: TGCAGTGCTAGGCCGAAGGCCTACCACACTGAAGCTTTCTTT. Translated: CSARPKAYHTEAFF.

This clonotype was detected many times. The chain carries TRBV5-1 and TRBJ1-2, with 9 bases aligning to TRBD1. Trimming at V came to 2 bases and at J to 8 bases, leaving 19 bases not matched to a gene. The CDR3 is 18 residues long. In germline, CDR1 is SGHRS, CDR2 YFSETQ. The DNA for the CDR3 is TGCGCCAGCAGCTTAGACAGGGGGGTAGCTCATTCGACGGAAGGCTACACCTTC. Its translation: CASSLDRGVAHSTEGYTF.

This clonotype was seen at least ten times. This chain joins TRBV11-2 and TRBJ2-1, with 8 bases identical to TRBD2. Germline V gene sequence: CDR1 SGHAT, CDR2 FQNNGV. The CDR3 is 17 amino acids. Unmatched junction bases numbered 17, after V lost 6 bases and J lost 7 bases. Here the CDR3 DNA reads TGTGCCAGCAGTTATAGAATCGACGGGGGGGCCTCAAATGAGCAGTTCTTC. It specifies CASSYRIDGGASNEQFF.

The chain employs TRBV5-6 and TRBJ1-1; no definite D call. The V gene lost 4 bases and the J gene lost 2 bases, with 12 bases spanning the gap. This CDR3 contains 14 residues. Germline V gene data show CDR1 as SGHDT and CDR2 as YYEEEE. CDR3 protein: CASSPTTINTEAFF. In DNA, the CDR3 is TGTGCCAGCAGCCCGACAACTATTAACACTGAAGCTTTCTTT.

The table lists this clonotype with a few counts. V gene TRBV5-1 combines with J gene TRBJ1-5; 12 bases are a match to TRBD1. After removal of 1 base from V and 2 bases from J, the junction contained 10 bases not matched to a gene. CDR1 is SGHRS, CDR2 YFSETQ, per germline. The CDR3 extends over 19 amino acids. The CDR3 coding sequence is TGCGCCAGCAGCTTGAGGGGGGGACAGGGGGCTTGGCGCAATCAGCCCCAGCATTTT. Its protein is CASSLRGGQGAWRNQPQHF.

The rearrangement links TRBV6-1 to TRBJ1-6; 8 bases map to TRBD1. J lost 10 bases, V lost 6 bases, and 8 bases had no gene match. The CDR3 has 14 amino acids. From germline, CDR1 is MNHNS and CDR2 SASEGT. Here the CDR3 reads CASSGNRGGSPLHF. Written as DNA, the CDR3 is TGTGCCAGCAGCGGGAACAGGGGGGGCTCACCCCTCCACTTT.

This clonotype was seen at least ten times. The chain employs TRBV3-1 and TRBJ2-1; the D is unclear. V lost 4 bases, J lost 2 bases, and 3 bases lay in between. Germline V gene sequence: CDR1 LGHDT, CDR2 YNNKEL (reference sequence). The CDR3 length is 12 residues. The CDR3 protein is CASSPTYNEQFF. The CDR3, as DNA: TGTGCCAGCAGCCCGACCTACAATGAGCAGTTCTTC.

This clonotype was detected many times. This chain links TRBV20-1 with TRBJ2-3; D unresolved. The CDR3 covers 16 residues. Trimming removed 3 bases at V and 2 bases at J, with 18 bases between. Per the germline V gene, CDR1 is DFQATT and CDR2 is SNEGSKA (reference sequence). The CDR3 here is CSASDENGWITDTQYF. Written as DNA, the CDR3 is TGCAGTGCTAGTGATGAAAACGGGTGGATCACAGATACGCAGTATTTT.

This clonotype was recorded at least ten times. The rearrangement links TRBV12-3 or TRBV12-4 to TRBJ1-5; the match to TRBD1 covers 7 bases. This CDR3 spans 12 amino acids. J was trimmed by 9 bases and V by 5 bases; bases with no gene match: 4. This chain's CDR3 is CASSPPGGPQHF. DNA of the CDR3: TGTGCCAGCAGTCCACCAGGGGGGCCCCAGCATTTT.

This clonotype occurred many times. The J gene is TRBJ2-7, the V gene TRBV20-1, with 10 bases matching TRBD2. Germline V CDR1 and CDR2: DFQATT, SNEGSKA (reference sequence). The CDR3 is made up of 15 amino acids. Trimming at V came to 6 bases and at J to 0 bases, leaving 8 bases not matched to a gene. The CDR3 reads CSAEQASGSSYEQYF. CDR3 in DNA: TGCAGTGCGGAGCAGGCTAGCGGGAGCTCCTACGAGCAGTACTTC.

The chain uses TRBV5-1 and TRBJ2-2, with 8 bases identical to TRBD2. Trimming cost V 4 bases and J 2 bases; bases outside gene matches: 7. The CDR3 length is 16 residues. Germline loops: CDR1 SGHRS, CDR2 YFSETQ. The CDR3 loop is CASSPRGGSNTGELFF. The CDR3, as DNA: TGCGCCAGCAGCCCCCGGGGGGGATCAAACACCGGGGAGCTGTTTTTT.

This clonotype was seen repeatedly, ten times or more. This sequence joins TRBV29-1 and TRBJ2-1; possibly TRBD1 for D (6 bases). Germline loops: CDR1 SQVTM, CDR2 ANQGSEA. The CDR3 runs to 11 residues. The V gene lost 6 bases and the J gene lost 3 bases, with 6 bases spanning the gap. DNA of the CDR3: TGCAGCGTGGGACACTACAATGAGCAGTTCTTC. The encoded protein is CSVGHYNEQFF.

In its sample, this clonotype was seen many times. This chain links TRBV5-1 with TRBJ1-3, with D tentatively TRBD1 (6 bases). Germline V lookup: CDR1 SGHRS, CDR2 YFSETQ. The CDR3 sequence is 17 residues long. V lost 4 bases to trimming and J lost 0 bases, with 17 bases between them. The CDR3 nucleotides read TGCGCCAGCAGCGCCCCGGGGGGGGCCTACTCTGGAAACACCATATATTTT. Protein product: CASSAPGGAYSGNTIYF.

This clonotype occurred many times. The V and J genes are TRBV5-5 and TRBJ1-2, with TRBD1 matching 9 bases. The germline V gene has CDR1 SGHKS and CDR2 YYEKEE (reference sequence). Germline trimming cut 5 bases from V and 4 bases from J; bases unmatched to any gene: 9. This CDR3 is 15 amino acids long. As DNA, the CDR3 is TGTGCCAGCAGTACAGGGGGCTATGGAGGCTATGGCTACACCTTC. It encodes CASSTGGYGGYGYTF.

This clonotype has only a few counts. V is TRBV20-1 and J is TRBJ1-2, with D unresolved. The ends were cut back, 1 base at V and 2 bases at J, with 8 bases in the middle. CDR1 and CDR2 (germline): DFQATT, SNEGSKA (reference sequence). This CDR3 is built from 13 residues. CDR3 bases: TGCAGTGCTAGAGTCATGGGGAACTATGGCTACACCTTC. Encoded protein: CSARVMGNYGYTF.